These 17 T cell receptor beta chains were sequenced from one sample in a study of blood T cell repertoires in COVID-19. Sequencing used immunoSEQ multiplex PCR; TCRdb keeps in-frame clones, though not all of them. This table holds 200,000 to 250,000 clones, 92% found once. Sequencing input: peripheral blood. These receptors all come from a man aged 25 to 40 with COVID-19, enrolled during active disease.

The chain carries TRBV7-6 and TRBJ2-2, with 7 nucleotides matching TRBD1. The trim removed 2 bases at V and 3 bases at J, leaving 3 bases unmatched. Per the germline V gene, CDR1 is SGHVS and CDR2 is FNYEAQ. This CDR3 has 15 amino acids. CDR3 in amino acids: CASSLRGPDTGELFF. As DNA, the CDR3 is TGTGCCAGCAGCTTAAGGGGGCCCGACACCGGGGAGCTGTTTTTT.

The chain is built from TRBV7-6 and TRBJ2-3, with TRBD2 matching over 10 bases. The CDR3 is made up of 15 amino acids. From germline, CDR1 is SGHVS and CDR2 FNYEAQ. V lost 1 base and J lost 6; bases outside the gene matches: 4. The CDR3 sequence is CASSLGTSGEDTQYF. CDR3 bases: TGTGCCAGCAGCTTAGGCACTAGCGGGGAGGATACGCAGTATTTT.

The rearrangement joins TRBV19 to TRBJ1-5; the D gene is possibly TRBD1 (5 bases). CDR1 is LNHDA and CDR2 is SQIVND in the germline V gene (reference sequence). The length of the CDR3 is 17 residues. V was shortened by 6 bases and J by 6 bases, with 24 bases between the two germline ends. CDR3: CASSLFSRQGMGQPQHF. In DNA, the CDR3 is TGTGCCAGTAGCCTTTTCAGTCGGCAGGGAATGGGTCAGCCCCAGCATTTT.

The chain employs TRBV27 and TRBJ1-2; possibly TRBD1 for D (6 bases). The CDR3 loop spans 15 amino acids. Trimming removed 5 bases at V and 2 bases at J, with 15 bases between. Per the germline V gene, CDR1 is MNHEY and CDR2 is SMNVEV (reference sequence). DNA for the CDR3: TGTGCCAGCAGTCAACGACAGGCCGGGAACTATGGCTACACCTTC. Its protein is CASSQRQAGNYGYTF.

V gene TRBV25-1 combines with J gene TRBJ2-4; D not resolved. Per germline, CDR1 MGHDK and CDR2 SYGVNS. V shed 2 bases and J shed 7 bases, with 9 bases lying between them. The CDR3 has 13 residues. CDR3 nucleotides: TGTGCCAGCAGTGAAGAACAGCTGAACATTCAGTACTTC. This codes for CASSEEQLNIQYF.

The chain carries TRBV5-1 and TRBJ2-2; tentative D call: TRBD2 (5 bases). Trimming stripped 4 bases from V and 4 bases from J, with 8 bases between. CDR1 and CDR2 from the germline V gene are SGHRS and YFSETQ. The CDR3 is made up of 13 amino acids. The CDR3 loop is CASSPAGTGELFF. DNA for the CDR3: TGCGCCAGCAGCCCTGCGGGCACCGGGGAGCTGTTTTTT.

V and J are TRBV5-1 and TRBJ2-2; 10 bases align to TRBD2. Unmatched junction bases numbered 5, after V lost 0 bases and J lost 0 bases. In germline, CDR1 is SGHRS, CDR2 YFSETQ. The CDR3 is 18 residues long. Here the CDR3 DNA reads TGCGCCAGCAGCTTGGCATCCCTAGCGGGGGCGAACACCGGGGAGCTGTTTTTT. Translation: CASSLASLAGANTGELFF.

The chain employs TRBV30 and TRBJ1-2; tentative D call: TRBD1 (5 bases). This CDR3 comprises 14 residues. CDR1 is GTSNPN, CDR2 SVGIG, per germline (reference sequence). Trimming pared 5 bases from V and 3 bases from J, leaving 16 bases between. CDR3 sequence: CAWGPGYLYYGYTF. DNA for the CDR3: TGTGCCTGGGGACCAGGGTACTTGTACTATGGCTACACCTTC.

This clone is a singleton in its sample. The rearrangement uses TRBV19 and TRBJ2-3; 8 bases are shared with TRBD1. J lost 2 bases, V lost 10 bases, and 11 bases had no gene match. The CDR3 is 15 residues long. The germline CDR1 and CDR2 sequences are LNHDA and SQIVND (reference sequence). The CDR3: CATCGTGGSTDTQYF. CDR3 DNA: TGTGCCACCTGCGGGACAGGAGGATCCACAGATACGCAGTATTTT.

CDR3 nucleotides: TGTGCCAGCAGTGAGGGACAGGGGCGTAACGGCTACACCTTC. This translates into CASSEGQGRNGYTF. This chain connects TRBV6-1 to TRBJ1-2; 10 nucleotides match TRBD1. The length of the CDR3 is 14 residues. Trimming cost V 3 bases and J 8 bases; bases outside gene matches: 6. Per germline, CDR1 MNHNS and CDR2 SASEGT.

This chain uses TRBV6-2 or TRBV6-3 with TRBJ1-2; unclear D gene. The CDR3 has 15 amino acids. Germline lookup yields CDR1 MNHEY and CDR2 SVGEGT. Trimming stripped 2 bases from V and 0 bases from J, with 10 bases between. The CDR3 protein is CASSYTNPANYGYTF. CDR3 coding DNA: TGTGCCAGCAGTTACACAAACCCAGCTAACTATGGCTACACCTTC.

The CDR3 reads CASSQGDRGDYNEQFF. The CDR3 DNA reads TGCGCCAGCAGCCAGGGCGACAGGGGGGACTACAATGAGCAGTTCTTC. The chain couples TRBV4-1 to TRBJ2-1, with 9 nucleotides matching TRBD1. The germline V gene encodes CDR1 MGHRA and CDR2 YSYEKL. The CDR3 loop spans 16 amino acids. Losses at the gene ends were 3 bases for V and 3 bases for J; bases not matched to a gene: 6.

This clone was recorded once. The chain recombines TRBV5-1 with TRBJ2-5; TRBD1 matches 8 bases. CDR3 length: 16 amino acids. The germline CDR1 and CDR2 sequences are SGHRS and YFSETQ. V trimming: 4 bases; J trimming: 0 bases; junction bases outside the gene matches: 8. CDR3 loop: CASSTTGDPNQETQYF. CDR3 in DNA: TGCGCCAGCAGCACGACAGGGGACCCCAACCAAGAGACCCAGTACTTC. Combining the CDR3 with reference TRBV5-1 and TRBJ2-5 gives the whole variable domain KAGVTQTPRYLIKTRGQQVTLSCSPISGHRSVSWYQQTPGQGLQFLFEYFSETQRNKGNFPGRFSGRQFSNSRSEMNVSTLELGDSALYLCASSTTGDPNQETQYFGPGTRLLVL.

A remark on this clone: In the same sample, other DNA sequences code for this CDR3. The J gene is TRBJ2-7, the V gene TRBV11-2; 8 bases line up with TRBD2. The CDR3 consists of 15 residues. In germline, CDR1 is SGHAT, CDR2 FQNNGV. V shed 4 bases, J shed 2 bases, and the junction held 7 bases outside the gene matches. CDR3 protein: CASSSPGGSTYEQYF. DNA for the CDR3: TGTGCCAGCAGCTCCCCGGGAGGGTCTACCTACGAGCAGTACTTC.

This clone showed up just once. The CDR3 region has the DNA TGTGCCAGTAGTATATCCGCCGGGACAAGGGCCTGGGTCACCTTC. Amino acids: CASSISAGTRAWVTF. The chain has TRBV19 and TRBJ1-2; weak D call: TRBD1 (6 bases). Trimming removed 2 bases at V and 13 bases at J, with 23 bases between. Per germline, CDR1 LNHDA and CDR2 SQIVND (reference sequence). CDR3 size: 15 residues.

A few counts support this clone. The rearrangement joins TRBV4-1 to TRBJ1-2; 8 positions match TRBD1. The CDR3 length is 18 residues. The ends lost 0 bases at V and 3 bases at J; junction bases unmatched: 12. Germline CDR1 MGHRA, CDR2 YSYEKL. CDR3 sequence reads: CASSQDYPPGTGYYGYTF. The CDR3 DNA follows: TGCGCCAGCAGCCAAGATTACCCCCCCGGGACAGGATACTATGGCTACACCTTC.

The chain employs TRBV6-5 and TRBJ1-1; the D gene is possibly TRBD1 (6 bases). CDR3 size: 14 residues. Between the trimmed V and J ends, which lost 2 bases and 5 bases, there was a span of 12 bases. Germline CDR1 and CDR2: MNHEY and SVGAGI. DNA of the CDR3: TGTGCCAGCAGTTACGGGGGGGCAGGGACTGAAGCTTTCTTT. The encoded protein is CASSYGGAGTEAFF.